The TCR beta chain described here comes from a study of blood T cells in healthy people across ages. About the research overall: Capture via template switching afforded approximately one barcoded beta molecule per two T cells. Findings of the study overall: It was held that diversity estimates obtained from one million T cells represented underestimates.

Together with a sample-barcoded 5' primer, a J-beta primer mix was included in a second PCR lasting 7 to 11 cycles. TCRdb processed the 5' RACE reads anew with MiXCR; each CDR3 protein has one entry. Of 1,500,000 or so distinct CDR3 sequences in the sample, approximately 43% are singletons; the top ten hold approximately 4.1%. Deletions cut 0 bases from V and 4 bases from J, with 9 bases between. CDR1 is DFQATT and CDR2 is SNEGSKA in the germline V gene (reference sequence). The CDR3 spans 13 residues. In its sample, this clonotype was seen a few times. Its target is unknown. Healthy individuals of Caucasian origin from Russia, aged about 6 to 95, served as donors. The authors isolated at least 7 million PBMCs per sample.

The V call is TRBV20-1, the J call TRBJ1-2; D is unresolved. This sequence was found in a young woman in good health. Sequenced input: blood. DNA of the CDR3: TGCAGTGCTAGAGATTTGGAGGCCTATGGCTACACCTTC. Residues: CSARDLEAYGYTF.